The present T cell receptor beta chain was sequenced within a study of T cells in Graves' hyperthyroidism and ophthalmopathy. Amplified TCR beta CDR3 regions derived from RNA transcripts. In the first-round RT-PCR of the TCR CDR3, the HTBI primer set was used. TCRdb processed the multiplex PCR reads anew with MiXCR; each CDR3 protein has one entry. Here the sample spans about 500,000 distinct CDR3 sequences, around 43% being singletons. This TCR derives from an adult woman with Graves' disease, either hyperthyroidism or ophthalmopathy (not recorded which). Sequenced sample: peripheral blood or thyroid tissue (not recorded which).

The CDR3 sequence: CSVVEVTGELFF. As DNA, the CDR3 is TGCAGCGTTGTAGAGGTCACCGGGGAGCTGTTTTTT. The V gene is TRBV29-1, the J gene TRBJ2-2; D uncertain. V gave up 4 bases and J gave up 4 bases, with 7 bases separating them. Germline-derived CDR1 and CDR2 are SQVTM and ANQGSEA. The CDR3 extends over 12 amino acids.